The present TCR beta chain was sequenced within a study of control samples from healthy donors and cancer patients. The method was immunoSEQ multiplex PCR; TCRdb's version includes in-frame clones alone and lacks a portion of them. The data show about 140,000 clones, 75% to 95% seen once. The CDR3 length is 11 residues. V was cut by 3 bases and J by 4 bases, with 4 bases left in between. This chain connects TRBV12-3 or TRBV12-4 to TRBJ2-7; D remains ambiguous. Material for sequencing was blood. This sequence originates from a man aged 25-45 years in good health. The CDR3 loop reads CASSLGYEQYF. Here the CDR3 DNA reads TGTGCCAGCAGTTTGGGTTACGAGCAGTACTTC.